This TCR beta chain is drawn from a study of T cell responses to AZD1222 COVID-19 vaccine. Study-wide results and caveats: CD4 TCRs associated with vaccination spanned spike, dominating at 160-218 and 743-854. Among the donors, most were white British and more were female, and clonal diversity was possibly underestimated.

Using immunoSEQ multiplex PCR, the repertoire was profiled, and TCRdb retains in-frame clones only, with some absent. The sample includes some 150,000 clones, approximately 90% of them seen just once. The CDR3 contains 16 residues. Per the germline V gene, CDR1 is MNHEY and CDR2 is SVGEGT. Trimming took 5 bases from V and 15 from J, leaving 29 bases between them. Comment on this clone: What it binds is not known.

This TCR was sampled from an adult in good health. The rearrangement uses TRBV6-2 or TRBV6-3 and TRBJ1-5; D is possibly TRBD1 (5 bases). The sequences come from peripheral blood, collected on day 0 of AZD1222 vaccination. CDR3 in DNA: TGTGCCAGCAGTCACCTCTCCGGGACCGATTATCCAATCGGGCATTTT. Its protein product is CASSHLSGTDYPIGHF.